A single sample gave rise to the 27 T cell receptor beta chains below, sequenced in a study of technical replicates of blood from several donors. This table comes from immunoSEQ multiplex PCR, and its TCRdb copy is limited to in-frame clones, with some not included. Of roughly 90,000 clones in the sample, about 96% were seen once. What was sequenced was T cells isolated from PBMCs. These receptors were obtained from a human donor in good health.

The V call is TRBV10-3, the J call TRBJ2-1; 9 bases align to TRBD2. From germline, CDR1 is ENHRY and CDR2 SYGVKD. This CDR3 has 16 residues. Losses at the gene ends were 2 bases for V and 5 bases for J; bases not matched to a gene: 7. The DNA of the CDR3 is TGTGCCATCAGTGAGCAGAGACTAGCGGATAACAATGAGCAGTTCTTC. Its protein product is CAISEQRLADNNEQFF.

The chain combines TRBV18 with TRBJ2-7; 8 bases map to TRBD1. The germline V gene has CDR1 KGHSH and CDR2 LQKENI. CDR3 length: 15 amino acids. Trimming removed 2 bases from V and 1 base from J; junction bases left unmatched: 4. This CDR3 is CASSPTTGGSYEQYF. The CDR3 DNA sequence: TGTGCCAGCTCACCAACAACAGGGGGATCCTACGAGCAGTACTTC.

This chain connects TRBV7-9 to TRBJ2-7; 8 nucleotides match TRBD2. Trimming took 5 bases from V and 2 from J; bases not matched to a gene: 5. The CDR3 has 14 amino acids. Per the germline V gene, CDR1 is SEHNR and CDR2 is FQNEAQ (reference sequence). CDR3 region: CASSPGTSTYEQYF. The CDR3 DNA sequence: TGTGCCAGCAGCCCCGGGACTAGTACCTACGAGCAGTACTTC.

The chain employs TRBV27 and TRBJ2-1; D is uncertain. This CDR3 is built from 11 residues. V lost 5 bases, J lost 6 bases, and 5 bases lay in between. CDR1 is MNHEY, CDR2 SMNVEV, per germline (reference sequence). The CDR3 DNA sequence: TGTGCCAGCAGTAACAGCAATGAGCAGTTCTTC. Translation: CASSNSNEQFF.

The rearrangement joins TRBV27 to TRBJ2-1; 10 nucleotides agree with TRBD1. This CDR3 is 16 amino acids long. The germline gives CDR1 MNHEY, CDR2 SMNVEV (reference sequence). V shed 7 bases, J shed 5 bases, and the junction held 11 bases outside the gene matches. This CDR3 is CASNRNPGQGNNEQFF. The DNA of the CDR3 is TGTGCCAGCAACAGAAATCCGGGACAGGGGAACAATGAGCAGTTCTTC.

V and J are TRBV28 and TRBJ1-1, with 7 bases fitting TRBD1. J lost 1 base, V lost 6 bases, and 5 bases had no gene match. CDR1 is MDHEN and CDR2 is SYDVKM in the germline V gene. The CDR3 has 14 amino acids. DNA for the CDR3: TGTGCCAGCAGACACCAGGGGGGGAACACTGAAGCTTTCTTT. Translation: CASRHQGGNTEAFF.

The chain is built from TRBV7-9 and TRBJ2-7, with 7 bases aligning to TRBD1. Trimming at V came to 5 bases and at J to 9 bases, leaving 4 bases not matched to a gene. CDR3 length equals 11 residues. Germline V gives CDR1 SEHNR, CDR2 FQNEAQ (reference sequence). The CDR3 DNA is TGTGCCAGCAGCGACAGGGTCGGGCAGTACTTC. Translation gives CASSDRVGQYF.

The J gene is TRBJ2-7, the V gene TRBV27, with a possible D match to TRBD1 (5 bases). This CDR3 has 16 residues. Trimming left V 7 bases short and J 2 bases short, with 21 bases between. Germline CDR1 MNHEY, CDR2 SMNVEV (reference sequence). In nucleotides, the CDR3 is TGTGCCAGCACCTCTTTCGGGCAGGGATTAGCCTACGAGCAGTACTTC. Residues: CASTSFGQGLAYEQYF.

This chain uses TRBV18 with TRBJ2-7, with 9 bases lining up with TRBD2. V trimming: 3 bases; J trimming: 0 bases; junction bases outside the gene matches: 0. Germline CDR1 KGHSH, CDR2 LQKENI. The CDR3 has 14 amino acids. CDR3 sequence reads: CASSPSGGSYEQYF. The CDR3 DNA follows: TGTGCCAGCTCACCTAGCGGGGGCTCCTACGAGCAGTACTTC.

This clone was seen a single time. The chain links TRBV7-2 to TRBJ2-1; 11 bases line up with TRBD2. CDR1 is SGHTA and CDR2 is FQGNSA in the germline V gene. V dropped 2 bases and J dropped 9; count of bases not matched to a gene: 18. The CDR3 extends over 19 amino acids. The CDR3 protein is CASSLPPGLAGGFSGEQFF. CDR3 DNA sequence: TGTGCCAGCAGCTTACCACCGGGGCTAGCGGGGGGTTTTTCCGGTGAGCAGTTCTTC.

The CDR3 sequence is CAIRGQGNEKLFF. CDR3 sequence (DNA): TGTGCCATCAGGGGACAGGGAAATGAAAAACTGTTTTTT. The gene calls are TRBV10-3 and TRBJ1-4, with 9 bases identical to TRBD1. The germline V gene has CDR1 ENHRY and CDR2 SYGVKD. CDR3 length: 13 amino acids. V lost 6 bases to trimming and J lost 5 bases; unmatched junction nucleotides: 1.

The chain joins TRBV9 to TRBJ2-1; 7 bases are shared with TRBD2. Germline CDR1 and CDR2: SGDLS and YYNGEE. CDR3 length: 15 residues. Germline trimming cut 3 bases from V and 2 bases from J; bases unmatched to any gene: 5. CDR3 residues: CASSETSAPYNEQFF. The CDR3 DNA follows: TGTGCCAGCAGCGAAACTAGCGCACCCTACAATGAGCAGTTCTTC.

The J gene is TRBJ2-1, the V gene TRBV10-3, with D hard to call. With 4 bases removed from V and 4 bases from J, the gap between germline ends came to 11 bases. Germline CDR1 and CDR2: ENHRY and SYGVKD. The CDR3 loop spans 14 amino acids. CDR3 DNA sequence: TGTGCCATCAGTGGCTTCGGGTCTTACAATGAGCAGTTCTTC. This sequence encodes CAISGFGSYNEQFF.

V gene TRBV28 combines with J gene TRBJ1-4; the match to TRBD1 covers 10 bases. The CDR3 runs to 15 residues. V gave up 3 bases and J gave up 8 bases; unmatched junction bases: 6. The germline V gene has CDR1 MDHEN and CDR2 SYDVKM. CDR3 in amino acids: CASSFVGTGDEKLFF. In DNA, the CDR3 is TGTGCCAGCAGTTTTGTTGGGACAGGGGACGAAAAACTGTTTTTT. Full variable domain (rest looked up from reference TRBV28 and TRBJ1-4): DVKVTQSSRYLVKRTGEKVFLECVQDMDHENMFWYRQDPGLGLRLIYFSYDVKMKEKGDIPEGYSVSREKKERFSLILESASTNQTSMYLCASSFVGTGDEKLFFGSGTQLSVL.

V is TRBV13 and J is TRBJ1-6; D remains ambiguous. The CDR3 has 12 residues. Trimming removed 1 base at V and 15 bases at J, with 10 bases between. Germline CDR1 is PRHDT and CDR2 is FYEKMQ (reference sequence). This CDR3 reads CASSLVGGLLHF. CDR3 sequence (DNA): TGTGCCAGCAGCTTAGTAGGCGGGCTCCTCCACTTT.

This clone was seen once. CDR3 protein: CASSLRFGHVDNEQFF. The CDR3 coding sequence is TGTGCCAGCAGCTTAAGATTCGGTCACGTAGACAATGAGCAGTTCTTC. V usage is TRBV7-3 and J usage is TRBJ2-1; D is unresolved. This CDR3 spans 16 amino acids. Germline V gene lookup returns CDR1 SGHTA and CDR2 FQGTGA. V lost 1 base to trimming and J lost 5 bases, with 15 bases between them.

This chain links TRBV27 with TRBJ2-1; possibly TRBD2 for D (5 bases). With 7 bases removed from V and 5 bases from J, the gap between germline ends came to 15 bases. The CDR3 length is 14 residues. The germline V gene encodes CDR1 MNHEY and CDR2 SMNVEV (reference sequence). CDR3 region: CASTVGSSHNEQFF. The CDR3 region has the DNA TGTGCCAGCACCGTAGGGAGCTCTCACAATGAGCAGTTCTTC.

This rearrangement joins TRBV7-9 to TRBJ2-1; a weak D match, TRBD2 (5 bases). Trimming left V 2 bases short and J 9 bases short, with 8 bases between. Germline loops: CDR1 SEHNR, CDR2 FQNEAQ (reference sequence). This CDR3 has 12 amino acids. Here the CDR3 reads CASSLIEGEQFF. The CDR3 nucleotides are TGTGCCAGCAGCTTAATAGAGGGTGAGCAGTTCTTC.

The genes are TRBV6-5 and TRBJ2-7; perhaps TRBD2 as D (6 bases). The CDR3 totals 14 residues. Germline V gene lookup returns CDR1 MNHEY and CDR2 SVGAGI. The V end lost 7 bases, the J end lost 4 bases, and 17 bases lay between the germline ends. The CDR3: CASTPSGSLYEQYF. The DNA for the CDR3 is TGTGCCAGCACCCCAAGCGGGTCCCTTTACGAGCAGTACTTC.

The chain carries TRBV7-2 and TRBJ2-2; 8 bases map to TRBD2. Germline lookup yields CDR1 SGHTA and CDR2 FQGNSA. V shed 1 base and J 5 bases; nucleotides not matched to a gene: 9. The CDR3 is 17 amino acids. Written as DNA, the CDR3 is TGTGCCAGCAGCTTAGTTATGCGACTAGCGTCAACCGGGGAGCTGTTTTTT. Encoded protein: CASSLVMRLASTGELFF.

This rearrangement joins TRBV5-1 to TRBJ2-7, with D possibly TRBD2 on 5 matching bases. The CDR3 contains 14 residues. V was cut by 0 bases and J by 5 bases, with 12 bases left in between. The germline V gene has CDR1 SGHRS and CDR2 YFSETQ. The CDR3 region is CASSLGEGWDEQYF. The CDR3, as DNA: TGCGCCAGCAGCTTGGGTGAGGGTTGGGACGAGCAGTACTTC.

V is TRBV19 and J is TRBJ2-3; 7 bases fit TRBD1. With 2 bases clipped from V and 6 bases from J, the junction kept 8 bases outside the gene matches. Per germline, CDR1 LNHDA and CDR2 SQIVND (reference sequence). There are 15 residues in the CDR3. CDR3 DNA: TGTGCCAGTAGTATAATGGACAGGCCTGTTGATACGCAGTATTTT. Translation gives CASSIMDRPVDTQYF.

This chain uses TRBV5-1 with TRBJ2-7; 7 nucleotides align to TRBD1. The length of the CDR3 is 14 residues. V was pared by 4 bases and J by 4 bases, with 8 bases of the junction left unmatched. Germline CDR1 reads SGHRS; CDR2 reads YFSETQ. The CDR3 DNA reads as TGCGCCAGCAGCGAAGGGACAGCCCAGTACGAGCAGTACTTC. Translated, it gives CASSEGTAQYEQYF.

This clone was observed once. This chain connects TRBV6-6 to TRBJ1-4; D is unclear. Looked up from germline, CDR1 is MNHNY and CDR2 is SVGAGI (reference sequence). The CDR3 has 12 residues. V lost 4 bases to trimming and J lost 5 bases, with 5 bases between them. CDR3 sequence reads: CASSSVNEKLFF. As DNA, the CDR3 is TGTGCCAGCAGTTCAGTAAATGAAAAACTGTTTTTT.

V is TRBV30 and J is TRBJ2-7; D is unresolved. The CDR3 totals 13 residues. Germline CDR1 and CDR2: GTSNPN and SVGIG (reference sequence). Between the trimmed V and J ends, which lost 5 bases and 0 bases, there was a span of 11 bases. CDR3 in amino acids: CAWGTGDSYEQYF. The CDR3 nucleotides read TGTGCCTGGGGAACGGGTGACTCCTACGAGCAGTACTTC.

The chain combines TRBV9 with TRBJ2-5; D uncertain. Trimming took 2 bases from V and 4 from J, leaving 18 bases between them. Per the germline V gene, CDR1 is SGDLS and CDR2 is YYNGEE. CDR3 length: 16 residues. CDR3 nucleotide sequence: TGTGCCAGCAGCGTCTCGCCGGGTCTAGTAGGAGAGACCCAGTACTTC. Translation gives CASSVSPGLVGETQYF.

This rearrangement joins TRBV28 to TRBJ2-3; D is unclear. Trimming cost V 3 bases and J 6 bases, with 13 bases left between them. The CDR3 has 14 residues. Germline V gene lookup returns CDR1 MDHEN and CDR2 SYDVKM. CDR3 DNA sequence: TGTGCCAGCAGTTTTGAGCGATCGCCGGATACGCAGTATTTT. It translates to CASSFERSPDTQYF.